Detailed here is one TCR beta chain. These data come from a study of blood T cell repertoires in COVID-19. Germline V gene lookup returns CDR1 KGHSH and CDR2 LQKENI. This CDR3 is 13 amino acids long. V was shortened by 5 bases and J by 3 bases, with 8 bases between the two germline ends. TCRdb's copy holds only in-frame clones and misses some; the assay was immunoSEQ multiplex PCR. The sample holds more than 110,000 clones; roughly 84% are singletons and the top ten take 35% to 50%. Input material: peripheral blood. The V call is TRBV18, the J call TRBJ1-5; possible D gene TRBD1, 6 bases. The sequence derives from a human donor in a cohort sampled during active COVID-19. The CDR3 nucleotides are TGTGCCAGCTCATGGGGGCCCAATCAGCCCCAGCATTTT. Its protein is CASSWGPNQPQHF.